This T cell receptor beta chain came from a study of T cell changes during pregnancy in multiple sclerosis. This clone was detected only once. The V segment lost 4 bases and the J segment 4 bases; nucleotides outside the gene matches: 5. The CDR3 spans 14 residues. Germline CDR1 MNHEY, CDR2 SVGAGI. The repertoire was sequenced with immunoSEQ multiplex PCR; TCRdb's copy has only in-frame clones and lacks some. The table shows 70,000 to 75,000 clones, with approximately 90% occurring only once. Here the sequenced sample was peripheral blood, taken before pregnancy. The TCR originated in a female donor with multiple sclerosis, enrolled in a pregnancy study. The chain combines TRBV6-5 with TRBJ1-1; the match to TRBD1 covers 8 bases. CDR3 in amino acids: CASSSQGAGTEAFF. The CDR3 region has the DNA TGTGCCAGCAGTTCCCAGGGGGCGGGCACTGAAGCTTTCTTT.